This TCR beta chain was recorded in a study of OX40 agonist ivuxolimab in advanced cancers. The trim removed 6 bases at V and 6 bases at J, leaving 14 bases unmatched. CDR1 MNHNS and CDR2 SASEGT come from the germline V gene. This CDR3 spans 15 amino acids. Clones were sequenced by immunoSEQ multiplex PCR, and TCRdb holds only the in-frame ones, with some missing. Altogether tens of thousands of clones are present, 65% to 85% being singletons, with the ten largest covering roughly 4.1%. V usage is TRBV6-1 and J usage is TRBJ2-7; 7 bases fit TRBD2. The specimen was CD4+ or CD8+ T cells sorted from blood, collected in a trial of the OX40 agonist ivuxolimab. The source of this sequence is an adult with an advanced solid tumor such as melanoma, head and neck, liver or kidney cancer. CDR3 protein: CASRPGRSARSEQYF. The CDR3 coding sequence is TGTGCCAGCAGGCCCGGGAGGAGCGCTAGGTCCGAGCAGTACTTC.